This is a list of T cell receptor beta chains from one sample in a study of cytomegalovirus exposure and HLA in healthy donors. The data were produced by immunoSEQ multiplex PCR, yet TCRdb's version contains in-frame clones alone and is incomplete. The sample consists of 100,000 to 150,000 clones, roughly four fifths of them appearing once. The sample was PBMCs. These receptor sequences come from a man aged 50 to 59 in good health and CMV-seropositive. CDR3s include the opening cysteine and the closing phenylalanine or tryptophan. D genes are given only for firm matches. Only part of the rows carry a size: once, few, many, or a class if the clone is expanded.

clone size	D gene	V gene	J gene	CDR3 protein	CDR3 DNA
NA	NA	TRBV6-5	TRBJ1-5	CASSPGGSQPQHF	TGTGCCAGCAGCCCTGGGGGGTCTCAGCCCCAGCATTTT
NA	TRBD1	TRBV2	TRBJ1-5	CASRADRGSQPQHF	TGTGCCAGCAGGGCCGACAGGGGGAGTCAGCCCCAGCATTTT
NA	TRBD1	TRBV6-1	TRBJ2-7	CASSWTGYEQYF	TGTGCCAGCAGTTGGACAGGCTACGAGCAGTACTTC
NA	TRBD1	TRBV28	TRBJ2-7	CASSLPGTVGYEQYF	TGTGCCAGCAGTTTACCCGGGACAGTCGGCTACGAGCAGTACTTC
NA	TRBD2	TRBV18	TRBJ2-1	CASSQNSGSSYNEQFF	TGTGCCAGCTCCCAAAATAGCGGGAGTTCCTACAATGAGCAGTTCTTC
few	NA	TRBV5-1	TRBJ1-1	CASSQRGGRDTEAFF	TGCGCCAGCAGCCAAAGGGGGGGAAGGGACACTGAAGCTTTCTTT
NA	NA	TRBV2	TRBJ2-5	CASSAPGAAQETQYF	TGTGCCAGCAGCGCCCCGGGTGCGGCCCAAGAGACCCAGTACTTC
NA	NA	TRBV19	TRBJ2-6	CASRSSGAGANVLTF	TGTGCCAGTAGGAGCTCAGGGGCCGGGGCCAACGTCCTGACTTTC
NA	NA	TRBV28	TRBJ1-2	CASSLTGEKGYTF	TGTGCCAGCAGTTTAACCGGGGAAAAAGGCTACACCTTC
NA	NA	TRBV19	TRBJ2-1	CASSKRGSYNEQFF	TGTGCCAGTAGTAAGAGGGGGTCCTACAATGAGCAGTTCTTC
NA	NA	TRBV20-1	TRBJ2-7	CSASTHREQYF	TGCAGTGCTAGCACTCACAGAGAGCAGTACTTC
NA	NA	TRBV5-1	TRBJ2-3	CASSGGTSDTQYF	TGCGCCAGCAGCGGCGGAACATCAGATACGCAGTATTTT
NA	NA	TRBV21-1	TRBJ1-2	CASRGGDYGYTF	TGTGCCAGCAGAGGGGGGGACTATGGCTACACCTTC
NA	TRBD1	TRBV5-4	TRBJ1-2	CASSLNMAGGVGYTF	TGTGCCAGCAGCTTGAACATGGCAGGGGGCGTTGGCTACACCTTC
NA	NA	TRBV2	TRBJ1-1	CASSRGRTEAFF	TGTGCCAGCAGCAGGGGTCGGACTGAAGCTTTCTTT
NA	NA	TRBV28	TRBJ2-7	CASSPSSYSGITYEQYF	TGTGCCAGCAGCCCGAGTTCTTATTCAGGGATTACCTACGAGCAGTACTTC
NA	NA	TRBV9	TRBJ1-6	CASSVSGSDSPLHF	TGTGCCAGCAGCGTATCCGGGTCGGATTCACCCCTCCACTTT
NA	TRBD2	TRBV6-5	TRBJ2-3	CASSYAAGGIIDTQYF	TGTGCCAGCAGTTACGCGGCGGGAGGGATTATAGATACGCAGTATTTT
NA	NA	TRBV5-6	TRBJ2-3	CASSLPRAADTQYF	TGTGCCAGCAGCTTACCCCGAGCGGCAGATACGCAGTATTTT
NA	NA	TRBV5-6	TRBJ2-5	CASSLLFVRGQETQYF	TGTGCCAGCAGCTTGCTTTTCGTCCGGGGACAAGAGACCCAGTACTTC
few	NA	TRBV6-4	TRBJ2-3	CASSDGEGGTDTQYF	TGTGCCAGCAGTGACGGAGAGGGCGGCACAGATACGCAGTATTTT
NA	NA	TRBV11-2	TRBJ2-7	CASSSTGSSYEQYF	TGTGCCAGCAGCTCGACAGGCAGCTCCTACGAGCAGTACTTC
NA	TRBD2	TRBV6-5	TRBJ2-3	CASSWGLAADTQYF	TGTGCCAGCAGTTGGGGACTAGCGGCAGATACGCAGTATTTT
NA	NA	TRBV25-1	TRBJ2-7	CASSEGAHQHF	TGTGCCAGCAGTGAAGGGGCCCACCAGCACTTC
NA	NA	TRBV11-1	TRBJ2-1	CASSLERGGHEQFF	TGTGCCAGCAGCTTAGAGAGGGGGGGTCATGAGCAGTTCTTC
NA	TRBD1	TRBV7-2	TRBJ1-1	CASSPRQGVYTEAFF	TGTGCCAGCAGCCCCAGACAGGGAGTATACACTGAAGCTTTCTTT
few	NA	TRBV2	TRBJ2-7	CASRGDIYGYEQYF	TGTGCCAGCAGGGGGGACATCTACGGGTACGAGCAGTACTTC
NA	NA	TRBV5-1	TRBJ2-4	CASSVSFIAKNIQYF	TGCGCCAGCAGCGTTTCCTTTATAGCCAAAAACATTCAGTACTTC
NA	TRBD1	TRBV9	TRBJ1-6	CASSKGWGQGAVNSPLHF	TGTGCCAGCAGCAAAGGTTGGGGACAGGGGGCTGTAAATTCACCCCTCCACTTT
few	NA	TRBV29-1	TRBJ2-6	CSVEFGNSGANVLTF	TGCAGCGTTGAATTCGGGAACTCTGGGGCCAACGTCCTGACTTTC
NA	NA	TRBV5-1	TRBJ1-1	CASSLEDMNTEAFF	TGCGCCAGCAGCTTGGAGGACATGAACACTGAAGCTTTCTTT
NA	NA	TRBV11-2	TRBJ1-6	CASSLNSRNSPLHF	TGTGCCAGCAGCTTAAACAGTAGGAATTCACCCCTCCACTTT
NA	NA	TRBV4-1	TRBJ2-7	CASSQDITAYSYEQYF	TGCGCCAGCAGCCAAGATATTACAGCCTACTCCTACGAGCAGTACTTC
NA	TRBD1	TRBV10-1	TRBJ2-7	CASSESPGQPPAEQYF	TGCGCCAGCAGTGAGTCCCCGGGACAGCCACCGGCCGAGCAGTACTTC
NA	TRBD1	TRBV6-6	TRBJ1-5	CASSYSDRGPQPQHF	TGTGCCAGCAGTTACTCTGACAGGGGGCCTCAGCCCCAGCATTTT
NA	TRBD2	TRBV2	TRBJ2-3	CATRVGGLANINTDTQYF	TGTGCCACCCGAGTGGGGGGACTAGCGAACATAAACACAGATACGCAGTATTTT
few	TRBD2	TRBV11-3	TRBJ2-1	CASSLGGGRGNEQFF	TGTGCCAGCAGCTTAGGCGGGGGGCGAGGGAATGAGCAGTTCTTC
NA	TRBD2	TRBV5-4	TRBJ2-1	CASVGGAEQFF	TGTGCCAGCGTCGGGGGGGCGGAGCAGTTCTTC
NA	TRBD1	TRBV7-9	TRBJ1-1	CASSSQGRTEAFF	TGTGCCAGCAGCTCACAGGGGCGGACTGAAGCTTTCTTT
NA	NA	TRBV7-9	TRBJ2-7	CASSETGYEQYF	TGTGCCAGCAGCGAGACAGGCTACGAGCAGTACTTC
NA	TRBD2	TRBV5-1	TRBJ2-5	CASKGLAGGKETQYF	TGCGCCAGCAAGGGACTAGCGGGGGGCAAAGAGACCCAGTACTTC
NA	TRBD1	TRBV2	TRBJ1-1	CASSDPTGRSTEAFF	TGTGCCAGCAGCGACCCGACAGGGCGGAGCACTGAAGCTTTCTTT
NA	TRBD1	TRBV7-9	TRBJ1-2	CASSLLSGTGGNYGYTF	TGTGCCAGCAGCTTACTCAGTGGCACAGGGGGGAACTATGGCTACACCTTC
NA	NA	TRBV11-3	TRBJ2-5	CASSPRSKTQYF	TGTGCCAGCAGCCCCCGGTCAAAGACCCAGTACTTC
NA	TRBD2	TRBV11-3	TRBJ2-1	CASRTSGGAIDEQFF	TGTGCCAGCAGGACTAGCGGGGGGGCCATTGATGAGCAGTTCTTC
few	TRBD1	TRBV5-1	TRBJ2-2	CASSMGQSSGELFF	TGCGCCAGCAGCATGGGACAGTCGTCCGGGGAGCTGTTTTTT
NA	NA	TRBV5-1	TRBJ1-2	CASSPTGNEPNGYTF	TGCGCCAGCAGCCCTACAGGGAACGAACCAAATGGCTACACCTTC
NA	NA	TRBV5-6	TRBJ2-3	CASSLWGLDTQYF	TGTGCCAGCAGCTTGTGGGGCCTGGATACGCAGTATTTT
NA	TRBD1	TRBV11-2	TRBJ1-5	CASSPTSGTGNQPQHF	TGTGCCAGCAGCCCAACCTCCGGGACAGGGAATCAGCCCCAGCATTTT